The 14 T cell receptor beta chains presented below share a single source sample, sequenced in a study of early T cells in non-severe SARS-CoV-2 infection. From the 5' RACE reads, TCRdb called clonotypes with MiXCR, one entry per CDR3 protein. The sample has about 70,000 distinct CDR3 sequences, 9% to 15% seen once. This specimen consisted of whole blood, obtained at baseline. The receptors derive from an adult who was a healthcare worker with PCR-confirmed SARS-CoV-2 infection or an uninfected control (not recorded which). The donor label of this sample is uncertain.

This clonotype showed up many times. V usage is TRBV6-6 and J usage is TRBJ2-4, with D possibly TRBD1 on 5 matching bases. Germline CDR1 MNHNY, CDR2 SVGAGI (reference sequence). The CDR3 extends over 16 amino acids. Trimming took off 2 bases at V and 0 bases at J, with 11 bases between the two ends. The CDR3: CASSYQGDIAKNIQYF. The CDR3 nucleotides read TGTGCCAGCAGTTACCAAGGGGATATAGCCAAAAACATTCAGTACTTC.

The chain recombines TRBV18 with TRBJ2-5; D is uncertain. V was clipped by 3 bases and J by 3 bases, with 8 bases between them. Germline CDR1 reads KGHSH; CDR2 reads LQKENI. CDR3 size: 13 residues. CDR3 in DNA: TGTGCCAGCTCACCGGAACCAGAAGAGACCCAGTACTTC. It translates to CASSPEPEETQYF.

This clonotype was observed a handful of times. In DNA form, the CDR3 reads TGTGCCAGCAGCCTAGCAGGTCTGAACGAGCAGTACTTC. Translating gives CASSLAGLNEQYF. This chain links TRBV3-1 with TRBJ2-7; D is uncertain. The CDR3 length is 13 residues. CDR1 LGHDT and CDR2 YNNKEL come from the germline V gene (reference sequence). V was trimmed by 4 bases and J by 5 bases, leaving 12 bases between them.

V gene TRBV7-2 combines with J gene TRBJ2-3, with D possibly being TRBD1 (5 bases). Trimming pared 7 bases from V and 8 bases from J, leaving 13 bases between. The CDR3 spans 12 residues. The germline V gene encodes CDR1 SGHTA and CDR2 FQGNSA. In DNA form, the CDR3 reads TGTGCCAGCACCCTAGATAGGGGTACGCAGTATTTT. Its protein product is CASTLDRGTQYF.

There are a few counts of this clonotype. The chain links TRBV18 to TRBJ1-2; no definite D call. The V gene's germline CDR1 is KGHSH and CDR2 LQKENI. Trimming removed 1 base from V and 1 base from J, with 13 bases in between. This CDR3 contains 16 residues. The CDR3 DNA reads as TGTGCCAGCTCACCACTGCGCGGACTCATTAACTATGGCTACACCTTC. Protein: CASSPLRGLINYGYTF.

This clonotype was found many times. V gene TRBV7-2 combines with J gene TRBJ1-1, with D possibly matching TRBD1 (6 bases). V was trimmed by 5 bases and J by 1 base, leaving 8 bases between them. The germline V gene has CDR1 SGHTA and CDR2 FQGNSA. This CDR3 has 13 residues. The DNA of the CDR3 is TGTGCCAGCAGCCCGACAGGGAACACTGAAGCTTTCTTT. Residues: CASSPTGNTEAFF. The full variable domain, completed using reference TRBV7-2 and TRBJ1-1, is GAGVSQSPSNKVTEKGKDVELRCDPISGHTALYWYRQSLGQGLEFLIYFQGNSAPDKSGLPSDRFSAERTGGSVSTLTIQRTQQEDSAVYLCASSPTGNTEAFFGQGTRLTVV.

The genes are TRBV20-1 and TRBJ1-2; the match to TRBD1 covers 9 bases. Germline V gene sequence: CDR1 DFQATT, CDR2 SNEGSKA (reference sequence). With V trimmed by 5 bases and J by 6 bases, 10 bases remained unmatched. The CDR3 spans 14 residues. The CDR3 sequence is CSASPQGAVDGYTF. DNA for the CDR3: TGCAGTGCTTCTCCACAGGGGGCAGTCGATGGCTACACCTTC.

This clonotype was seen ten or more times. V usage is TRBV9 and J usage is TRBJ1-1; maybe TRBD1 (6 bases). Deletions cut 1 base from V and 0 bases from J, with 13 bases between. Germline V gene sequence: CDR1 SGDLS, CDR2 YYNGEE. The CDR3 sequence is 16 residues long. CDR3 nucleotides: TGTGCCAGCAGCGTACTTCTACAGGGAATGAACACTGAAGCTTTCTTT. Its translation is CASSVLLQGMNTEAFF.

The table lists this clonotype with a few counts. CDR3 bases: TGCAGTGCTAGTAAACCGGGACTAGCGGACCGCGATGAGCAGTTCTTC. Amino acids: CSASKPGLADRDEQFF. This chain joins TRBV20-1 and TRBJ2-1; 11 nucleotides match TRBD2. Per germline, CDR1 DFQATT and CDR2 SNEGSKA (reference sequence). V shed 3 bases and J 8 bases; nucleotides not matched to a gene: 12. This CDR3 is 16 amino acids long.

This clonotype was detected ten times or more. In DNA form, the CDR3 reads TGTGCCAGCACCTACAGGGGAGAGCAGTTCTTC. Translation: CASTYRGEQFF. The rearrangement joins TRBV7-8 to TRBJ2-1; 7 bases are a match to TRBD1. Trimming took 7 bases from V and 10 from J; bases not matched to a gene: 4. CDR1 is SGHVS and CDR2 is FQNEAQ in the germline V gene. CDR3 length: 11 residues.

The chain is built from TRBV30 and TRBJ1-5; D not resolved. The germline CDR1 and CDR2 sequences are GTSNPN and SVGIG (reference sequence). Trimming left V 2 bases short and J 9 bases short, with 17 bases between. The CDR3 is 14 residues long. The CDR3, as DNA: TGTGCCTGGAGTACGGAACGGGCGGATCGGCCCCAGCATTTT. It is translated as CAWSTERADRPQHF.

CDR3 in amino acids: CATSRDPRDTQYF. The DNA for the CDR3 is TGTGCCACCAGCAGAGATCCTCGCGATACGCAGTATTTT. The genes are TRBV15 and TRBJ2-3; the D is unclear. The CDR3 has 13 amino acids. The V and J ends lost 0 bases and 6 bases respectively, with 7 bases between them. CDR1 and CDR2 from the germline V gene are LNHNV and YYDKDF (reference sequence).

The chain links TRBV25-1 to TRBJ2-7; 7 bases are a match to TRBD1. The CDR3 covers 14 residues. Germline assignment: CDR1 MGHDK and CDR2 SYGVNS. Germline trimming cut 2 bases from V and 3 bases from J; bases unmatched to any gene: 4. CDR3 sequence: CASSEGQAIYEQYF. CDR3 sequence (DNA): TGTGCCAGCAGTGAAGGACAGGCCATCTACGAGCAGTACTTC.

This clonotype appeared a few times. The gene calls are TRBV7-9 and TRBJ2-1; no definite D call. V gave up 3 bases and J gave up 2 bases, with 5 bases separating them. CDR3 length: 13 amino acids. Germline V gene lookup returns CDR1 SEHNR and CDR2 FQNEAQ (reference sequence). The CDR3 DNA reads TGTGCCAGCAGCTTGACTCCCTACAATGAGCAGTTCTTC. Translation: CASSLTPYNEQFF.